This T cell receptor (beta chain) appears in the sequencing data of a study of technical replicates of blood from a handful of donors. CDR1 and CDR2 from the germline V gene are MNHNS and SASEGT. The CDR3 is made up of 16 amino acids. V dropped 2 bases and J dropped 4; count of bases not matched to a gene: 9. Measured with immunoSEQ multiplex PCR; TCRdb has only the in-frame clones, and not every one. The top ten hold roughly 0.4% of the sample, which has around 72,000 clones, 90% to 95% seen once. The V call is TRBV6-1, the J call TRBJ2-3; 7 bases are shared with TRBD2. The receptor was derived from a human donor in good health. Some clones in this sample may be carry-over from other donors' samples. Sequences were obtained from T cells isolated from PBMCs. DNA for the CDR3: TGTGCCAGCAGTGAACTCCCTTCTGCGGGAGCAGATACGCAGTATTTT. Translated: CASSELPSAGADTQYF.